This T cell receptor (beta chain) was captured in a study of CD8 T cells in ankylosing spondylitis (dated 2017 in TCRdb). Notes on the research overall: To find TCR variants linked to disease, the study profiled T cell receptor beta repertoires in ankylosing spondylitis patients and healthy donors. In total, the full study cohort was made up of roughly 100 healthy donors and 25 ankylosing spondylitis patients. Peripheral blood was sampled, and synovial fluid was additionally collected from ankylosing spondylitis patients.

Sequencing instrument: Illumina HiSeq 2500. Quantitative 5'-RACE with molecular barcodes was the method used to prepare the TCR beta libraries. The authors' analysis ran thus. Disease-linked TCR variants were identified with a new computational method built on a probabilistic model of VDJ rearrangement. Using fastp trimming at Q25 and MiXCR clonotype assembly, TCRdb reanalyzed the public sequencing data and kept in-frame beta chains. Rows matching on CDR3 protein sequence are summarized as one entry with the most common DNA and genes. The V and J calls were determined by TCRdb, not by the authors. For this sample the table gives 250,000 or so distinct CDR3 sequences, of which roughly 25% were detected only once. The ten largest make up 0.6% to 0.75% of the sample. Concerning this clonotype itself: Its specific antigen is unknown. No per-base quality is available; no much larger clone lies one base away.

From a lookup of the germline V gene, CDR1 and CDR2 are MDHEN and SYDVKM. Relative to germline, V is 4 bases shorter and J is 1 base shorter, with 12 bases between their ends. Measured from the cysteine to the phenylalanine, the CDR3 is 15 residues long. Only the CDR3 DNA stays, 45 bases, in frame from base 1. The study at large found these results: Some motif variants had previously been reported in the synovial fluid and blood of reactive arthritis patients, which suggests shared mechanisms of disease initiation. A TCR beta motif of several highly homologous amino acid variants appeared characteristic of blood from ankylosing spondylitis patients. According to the report, matched synovial fluid samples from ankylosing spondylitis patients were significantly enriched for the disease-linked clones. The disease-linked clones had a CD8+ phenotype and were found at relatively low frequencies in peripheral blood.

The specimen was blood, either unsorted or a sorted T cell fraction (not recorded which). The clonotype originates from a male donor with ankylosing spondylitis or in good health (not recorded which). The V and J segments used are TRBV28 and TRBJ2-3; the D gene assignment is ambiguous. The DNA sequence reads TGTGCCAGCAGTTCCGGGTTCGAACGCACAGATACGCAGTATTTT. Its protein product is CASSSGFERTDTQYF.